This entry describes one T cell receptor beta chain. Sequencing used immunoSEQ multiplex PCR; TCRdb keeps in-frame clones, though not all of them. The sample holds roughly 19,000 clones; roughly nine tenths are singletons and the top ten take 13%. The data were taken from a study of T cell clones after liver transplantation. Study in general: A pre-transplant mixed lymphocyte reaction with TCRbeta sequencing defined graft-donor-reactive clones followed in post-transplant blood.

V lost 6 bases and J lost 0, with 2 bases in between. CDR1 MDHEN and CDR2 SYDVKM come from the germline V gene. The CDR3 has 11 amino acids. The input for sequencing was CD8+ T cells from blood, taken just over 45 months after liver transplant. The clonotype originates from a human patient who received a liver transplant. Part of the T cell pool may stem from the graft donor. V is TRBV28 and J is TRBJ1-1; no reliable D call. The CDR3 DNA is TGTGCCAGCAGGGTGAACACTGAAGCTTTCTTT. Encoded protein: CASRVNTEAFF.